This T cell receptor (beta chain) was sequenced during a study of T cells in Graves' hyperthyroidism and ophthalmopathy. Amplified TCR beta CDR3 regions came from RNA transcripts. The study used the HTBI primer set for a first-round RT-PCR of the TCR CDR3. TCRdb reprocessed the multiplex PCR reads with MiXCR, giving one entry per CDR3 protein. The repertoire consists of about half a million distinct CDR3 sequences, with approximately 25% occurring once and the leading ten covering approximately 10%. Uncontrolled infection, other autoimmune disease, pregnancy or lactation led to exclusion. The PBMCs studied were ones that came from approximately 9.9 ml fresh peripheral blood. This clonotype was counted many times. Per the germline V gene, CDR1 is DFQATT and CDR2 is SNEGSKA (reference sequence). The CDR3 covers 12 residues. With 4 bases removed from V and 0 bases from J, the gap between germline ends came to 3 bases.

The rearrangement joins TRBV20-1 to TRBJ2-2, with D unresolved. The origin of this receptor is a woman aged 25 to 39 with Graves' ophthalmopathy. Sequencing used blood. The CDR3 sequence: CSATTNTGELFF. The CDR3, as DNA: TGCAGTGCTACGACGAACACCGGGGAGCTGTTTTTT.